This T cell receptor (beta chain) derives from a study of blood T cell repertoires in COVID-19. Trimming removed 0 bases at V and 2 bases at J, with 13 bases between. Germline loops: CDR1 MNHEY, CDR2 SMNVEV (reference sequence). The CDR3 length is 17 residues. The data were produced by immunoSEQ multiplex PCR, yet TCRdb's version contains in-frame clones alone and is incomplete. Of about half a million clones in the sample, 80% to 90% were seen once. The chain links TRBV27 to TRBJ2-2; possible D gene TRBD1, 5 bases. The receptor was isolated from a human donor in a cohort sampled during active COVID-19. Source material: peripheral blood. The CDR3 sequence: CASSLSGVKDNTGELFF. The CDR3 bases are TGTGCCAGCAGTTTATCAGGGGTAAAAGATAACACCGGGGAGCTGTTTTTT.